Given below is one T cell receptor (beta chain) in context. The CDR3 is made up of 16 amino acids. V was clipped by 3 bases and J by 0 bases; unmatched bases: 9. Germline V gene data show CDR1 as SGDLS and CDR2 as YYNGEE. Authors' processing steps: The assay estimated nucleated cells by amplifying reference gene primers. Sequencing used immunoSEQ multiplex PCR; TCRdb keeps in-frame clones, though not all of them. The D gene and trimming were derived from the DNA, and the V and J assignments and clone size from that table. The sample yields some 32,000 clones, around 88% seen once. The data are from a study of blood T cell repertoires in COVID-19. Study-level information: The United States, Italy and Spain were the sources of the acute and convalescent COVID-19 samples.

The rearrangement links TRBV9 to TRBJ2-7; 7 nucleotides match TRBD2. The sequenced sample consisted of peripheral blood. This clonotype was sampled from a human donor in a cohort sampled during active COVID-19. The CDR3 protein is CASSAKLASSSYEQYF. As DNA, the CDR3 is TGTGCCAGCAGCGCGAAACTAGCGTCGAGCTCCTACGAGCAGTACTTC.